Below are 19 T cell receptor beta chains sequenced from a single sample in a study of T cell responses to AZD1222 COVID-19 vaccine. Generated by immunoSEQ multiplex PCR, the TCRdb table keeps only in-frame clones and is missing some. The profile shows about 120,000 clones, 92% of them singletons. This sample comprised peripheral blood, obtained 28 days after the second AZD1222 dose. All receptors derive from an adult who received the AZD1222 COVID-19 vaccine.

The rearrangement links TRBV18 to TRBJ2-3; possibly TRBD1 for D (6 bases). V was cut by 1 base and J by 4 bases, with 12 bases left in between. Germline lookup yields CDR1 KGHSH and CDR2 LQKENI. CDR3 length: 15 amino acids. The CDR3 spells CASSPRQEIADTQYF. CDR3 nucleotides: TGTGCCAGCTCACCACGACAGGAGATCGCAGATACGCAGTATTTT.

This sequence joins TRBV5-6 and TRBJ1-1; 10 bases agree with TRBD1. The ends lost 4 bases at V and 6 bases at J; junction bases unmatched: 15. Germline-derived CDR1 and CDR2 are SGHDT and YYEEEE. The CDR3 runs to 17 residues. This CDR3 reads CASSPQGQGIWVAEAFF. The CDR3 coding sequence is TGTGCCAGCAGCCCCCAGGGACAGGGGATTTGGGTCGCTGAAGCTTTCTTT.

This chain connects TRBV29-1 to TRBJ2-7, with a weak D call TRBD2 (5 bases). The CDR3 loop spans 14 amino acids. V dropped 0 bases and J dropped 1 base, with 10 bases sitting between them. In germline, CDR1 is SQVTM, CDR2 ANQGSEA. The chain's CDR3 is CSVEESGNSYEQYF. CDR3 DNA: TGCAGCGTTGAAGAAAGCGGCAATTCCTACGAGCAGTACTTC.

The V gene is TRBV6-4, the J gene TRBJ2-1; the match to TRBD2 covers 13 bases. Looked up from germline, CDR1 is MRHNA and CDR2 is SNTAGT. V lost 7 bases to trimming and J lost 0 bases; unmatched junction nucleotides: 12. The CDR3 is made up of 19 amino acids. CDR3 loop: CASNPGLAGNESSYNEQFF. The CDR3 DNA follows: TGTGCCAGCAATCCGGGACTAGCGGGAAATGAGAGCTCCTACAATGAGCAGTTCTTC.

This clone was seen just once. The chain uses TRBV9 and TRBJ2-2; tentative D call: TRBD1 (5 bases). The CDR3 is made up of 22 amino acids. Germline CDR1 is SGDLS and CDR2 is YYNGEE. V was cut by 1 base and J by 1 base, with 29 bases left in between. CDR3 residues: CASSVPNKGALVQAKNTGELFF. The DNA of the CDR3 is TGTGCCAGCAGCGTACCTAACAAAGGGGCTTTGGTCCAGGCAAAGAACACCGGGGAGCTGTTTTTT.

In this sample, this clone turned up once. The identical CDR3 is also encoded by other nucleotide sequences in the sample. CDR3 in amino acids: CASSPRGVYNSPLHF. The CDR3 coding sequence is TGTGCCAGCAGTCCCAGGGGGGTCTATAATTCACCCCTCCACTTT. The genes are TRBV27 and TRBJ1-6; 7 nucleotides match TRBD1. The junction had 4 bases not matched to a gene; V was cut back by 5 bases and J by 3 bases. The CDR3 loop spans 15 amino acids. The germline gives CDR1 MNHEY, CDR2 SMNVEV (reference sequence).

V is TRBV9 and J is TRBJ2-5; D is possibly TRBD1 (6 bases). CDR3 size: 15 residues. Trimming pared 0 bases from V and 5 bases from J, leaving 14 bases between. The V gene's germline CDR1 is SGDLS and CDR2 YYNGEE. The CDR3, as DNA: TGTGCCAGCAGCGTAGAAGGACAGTTGGGGGAGACCCAGTACTTC. It translates to CASSVEGQLGETQYF.

The V call is TRBV14, the J call TRBJ2-1; D ambiguous. The CDR3 loop spans 13 amino acids. V was clipped by 4 bases and J by 7 bases, with 11 bases between them. Per germline, CDR1 SGHDN and CDR2 FVKESK. The CDR3 is CASSRSLANEQFF. In nucleotides, the CDR3 is TGTGCCAGCAGCCGATCCCTTGCTAATGAGCAGTTCTTC.

This sequence joins TRBV5-1 and TRBJ1-1; D remains unclear. The germline V and J ends were trimmed by 0 bases and 4 bases, with 7 bases remaining between them. The CDR3 covers 13 residues. Germline values: CDR1 SGHRS, CDR2 YFSETQ. CDR3 coding DNA: TGCGCCAGCAGCTTGGAAGGTGGCACTGAAGCTTTCTTT. Protein product: CASSLEGGTEAFF.

The V gene is TRBV18, the J gene TRBJ2-4; tentatively, D is TRBD2 (5 bases). V was pared by 3 bases and J by 6 bases, with 15 bases between. The germline V gene encodes CDR1 KGHSH and CDR2 LQKENI. The CDR3 extends over 15 amino acids. CDR3 in DNA: TGTGCCAGCTCACCGAGGACGGGGTGGGGAAACATTCAGTACTTC. Translating it yields CASSPRTGWGNIQYF.

The V gene is TRBV3-1 (or the pseudogene TRBV3-2), the J gene TRBJ2-7; no firm D call. The CDR3 is made up of 12 amino acids. CDR1 LGHDT and CDR2 YNNKEL come from the germline V gene (reference sequence). The ends were cut back, 1 base at V and 6 bases at J, with 7 bases in the middle. The CDR3 loop reads CASSQGGTEQYF. CDR3 DNA: TGTGCCAGCAGCCAAGGGGGTACCGAGCAGTACTTC.

The chain has TRBV5-6 and TRBJ2-7; D not certain. The V end lost 2 bases, the J end lost 8 bases, and 8 bases lay between the germline ends. The CDR3 loop spans 11 amino acids. Germline V gives CDR1 SGHDT, CDR2 YYEEEE. The chain's CDR3 is CASSFTTKQYF. Here the CDR3 DNA reads TGTGCCAGCAGCTTTACTACGAAGCAGTACTTC. Supplemented by reference TRBV5-6 and TRBJ2-7, the full variable domain reads DAGVTQSPTHLIKTRGQQVTLRCSPKSGHDTVSWYQQALGQGPQFIFQYYEEEERQRGNFPDRFSGHQFPNYSSELNVNALLLGDSALYLCASSFTTKQYFGPGTRLTVT.

The chain links TRBV4-2 to TRBJ2-2, with D possibly being TRBD2 (5 bases). Trimming took off 3 bases at V and 2 bases at J, with 13 bases between the two ends. CDR3 length: 16 amino acids. Germline-derived CDR1 and CDR2 are LGHNA and YNFKEQ. CDR3 sequence reads: CASSHKAASNTGELFF. DNA of the CDR3: TGTGCCAGCAGCCACAAAGCGGCCAGCAACACCGGGGAGCTGTTTTTT.

V gene TRBV9 combines with J gene TRBJ2-1, with TRBD2 as a possible D gene (6 bases). Germline V gives CDR1 SGDLS, CDR2 YYNGEE. Trimming took 0 bases from V and 8 from J, leaving 12 bases between them. The CDR3 sequence is 14 residues long. The CDR3 sequence: CASSVEGLADEQFF. CDR3 DNA sequence: TGTGCCAGCAGCGTAGAGGGACTTGCCGATGAGCAGTTCTTC.

The rearrangement uses TRBV5-1 and TRBJ2-2; no reliable D call. CDR3 size: 13 residues. Germline V lookup: CDR1 SGHRS, CDR2 YFSETQ. Trimming cost V 0 bases and J 6 bases, with 6 bases left between them. The CDR3: CASSLELSGELFF. In DNA form, the CDR3 reads TGCGCCAGCAGCTTGGAATTGTCCGGGGAGCTGTTTTTT.

Written as DNA, the CDR3 is TGTGCCAGCAGCTTGGGTAGCGGGAGCTACGAGCAGTACTTC. Amino acid sequence: CASSLGSGSYEQYF. The V and J genes are TRBV7-2 and TRBJ2-7; 9 bases fit TRBD2. Germline V gene data show CDR1 as SGHTA and CDR2 as FQGNSA. Losses at the gene ends were 3 bases for V and 3 bases for J; bases not matched to a gene: 3. The CDR3 is made up of 14 amino acids.

This rearrangement joins TRBV12-3 or TRBV12-4 to TRBJ2-1, with a weak D call TRBD1 (6 bases). The CDR3 covers 12 residues. Trimming removed 6 bases from V and 12 bases from J, with 15 bases in between. The CDR3 DNA is TGTGCCAGCAGGGGATTGCAAGGGGGGCAGTTCTTC. Translated: CASRGLQGGQFF.

The chain is built from TRBV7-8 and TRBJ2-2; TRBD1 aligns across 7 bases. The CDR3 sequence is 17 residues long. Per germline, CDR1 SGHVS and CDR2 FQNEAQ. The CDR3 spells CAIARGQFVANTGELFF. The CDR3 DNA reads as TGTGCAATCGCACGGGGACAGTTTGTTGCGAACACCGGGGAGCTGTTTTTT.

The chain employs TRBV25-1 and TRBJ2-3; D not resolved. Germline values: CDR1 MGHDK, CDR2 SYGVNS. This CDR3 has 11 residues. With 6 bases removed from V and 2 bases from J, the gap between germline ends came to 3 bases. CDR3 coding DNA: TGTGCCAGCAGCTACACAGATACGCAGTATTTT. Protein: CASSYTDTQYF.